Each of the 24 T cell receptor beta chains below was sequenced from the same sample in a study of cytomegalovirus exposure and HLA in healthy donors. PCR employed 60 Vbeta and 13 Jbeta primers. Measured with immunoSEQ multiplex PCR; TCRdb has only the in-frame clones, and not every one. Of 150,000 to 250,000 clones in the sample, 70% to 85% were seen once. The sequenced sample consisted of PBMCs. The origin of the receptors is a boy aged 2-15 years in good health and CMV-seronegative.

This chain links TRBV27 with TRBJ1-1; no clear D gene. CDR1 MNHEY and CDR2 SMNVEV come from the germline V gene (reference sequence). Deletions cut 6 bases from V and 6 bases from J, with 14 bases between. The CDR3 is made up of 13 amino acids. The CDR3 loop reads CASSVGVWAEAFF. The CDR3 nucleotides read TGTGCCAGCAGCGTCGGGGTATGGGCTGAAGCTTTCTTT.

CDR3 amino acids: CASSRTPIGTATEAFF. The DNA for the CDR3 is TGTGCCAGCAGCAGAACACCCATAGGGACAGCCACTGAAGCTTTCTTT. The chain combines TRBV9 with TRBJ1-1; TRBD1 matches at 7 bases. CDR3 length: 16 amino acids. Germline CDR1 SGDLS, CDR2 YYNGEE. Trimming at V came to 4 bases and at J to 4 bases, leaving 13 bases not matched to a gene.

The CDR3 nucleotides are TGTGCCGGCCTCGTCCTAGGGGAGGGGGGCTACACCTTC. Translated, it gives CAGLVLGEGGYTF. V usage is TRBV30 and J usage is TRBJ1-2; D perhaps matches TRBD1 (5 bases). Looked up from germline, CDR1 is GTSNPN and CDR2 is SVGIG (reference sequence). The CDR3 consists of 13 residues. Trimming removed 8 bases at V and 8 bases at J, with 21 bases between.

The chain is built from TRBV7-2 and TRBJ2-4, with TRBD2 matching 7 bases. Germline CDR1 and CDR2: SGHTA and FQGNSA. This CDR3 is 15 amino acids long. Trimming took 4 bases from V and 3 from J; bases not matched to a gene: 6. CDR3 residues: CASSSWGGSKNIQYF. The CDR3 region has the DNA TGTGCCAGCAGCTCCTGGGGGGGGAGCAAAAACATTCAGTACTTC.

In DNA form, the CDR3 reads TGTGCCAGCAGCCGGTCGAGAGCTAGCACAGATACGCAGTATTTT. Amino acids: CASSRSRASTDTQYF. The chain recombines TRBV5-4 with TRBJ2-3; D not resolved. V lost 4 bases and J lost 0, with 12 bases in between. This CDR3 comprises 15 residues. The germline gives CDR1 SGHNT, CDR2 YYREEE (reference sequence).

The rearrangement links TRBV19 to TRBJ2-5; the D gene is possibly TRBD2 (5 bases). CDR1 and CDR2 (germline): LNHDA, SQIVND (reference sequence). The CDR3 has 11 amino acids. V was trimmed by 4 bases and J by 8 bases, leaving 8 bases between them. As DNA, the CDR3 is TGTGCCAGTAGTAAAGGGAGCACCCAGTACTTC. Translated, it gives CASSKGSTQYF. Looking up the rest from reference TRBV19 and TRBJ2-5 gives the full variable domain: DGGITQSPKYLFRKEGQNVTLSCEQNLNHDAMYWYRQDPGQGLRLIYYSQIVNDFQKGDIAEGYSVSREKKESFPLTVTSAQKNPTAFYLCASSKGSTQYFGPGTRLLVL.

This clone came up a few times. This chain links TRBV4-1 with TRBJ2-1, with 8 nucleotides matching TRBD2. The trim removed 4 bases at V and 2 bases at J, leaving 4 bases unmatched. The length of the CDR3 is 15 residues. Germline assignment: CDR1 MGHRA and CDR2 YSYEKL. The CDR3 bases are TGCGCCAGCAGCCCGCGGGGGGTTCCCTACAATGAGCAGTTCTTC. This sequence encodes CASSPRGVPYNEQFF.

The chain is built from TRBV7-2 and TRBJ2-5; D is uncertain. The CDR3 sequence is 12 residues long. Between the trimmed V and J ends, which lost 4 bases and 5 bases, there was a span of 8 bases. Germline lookup yields CDR1 SGHTA and CDR2 FQGNSA. The DNA for the CDR3 is TGTGCCAGCAGCTCCGTACGGGAGACCCAGTACTTC. Its translation is CASSSVRETQYF.

The chain is built from TRBV4-2 and TRBJ2-7, with D unresolved. Germline loops: CDR1 LGHNA, CDR2 YNFKEQ. The CDR3 loop spans 14 amino acids. Trimming pared 0 bases from V and 2 bases from J, leaving 8 bases between. CDR3 DNA sequence: TGTGCCAGCAGCCAAGATATTGGCACCTACGAGCAGTACTTC. It is translated as CASSQDIGTYEQYF.

The genes are TRBV29-1 and TRBJ2-7; D possibly corresponds to TRBD1 (6 bases). CDR3 length: 13 residues. The V end lost 4 bases, the J end lost 0 bases, and 10 bases lay between the germline ends. The germline CDR1 and CDR2 sequences are SQVTM and ANQGSEA. This CDR3 reads CSVGGRGSYEQYF. The DNA for the CDR3 is TGCAGCGTTGGGGGCAGGGGCTCCTACGAGCAGTACTTC.

This clone was observed a few times. V and J are TRBV9 and TRBJ2-3, with 8 bases matching TRBD1. Per germline, CDR1 SGDLS and CDR2 YYNGEE. V gave up 3 bases and J gave up 5 bases; unmatched junction bases: 8. This CDR3 region has 15 residues. CDR3 region: CASSAGQGAGDTQYF. CDR3 DNA sequence: TGTGCCAGCAGCGCGGGGCAGGGGGCAGGAGATACGCAGTATTTT.

V is TRBV7-9 and J is TRBJ1-1; possibly TRBD1 for D (5 bases). CDR3 length equals 14 residues. Germline CDR1 is SEHNR and CDR2 is FQNEAQ (reference sequence). Trimming took 1 base from V and 5 from J, leaving 11 bases between them. CDR3 bases: TGTGCCAGCAGCTTAGTGGGAGGGGATACTGAAGCTTTCTTT. This gives the protein CASSLVGGDTEAFF.

V gene TRBV5-4 combines with J gene TRBJ2-5; D is ambiguous. The CDR3 covers 13 residues. The germline V gene encodes CDR1 SGHNT and CDR2 YYREEE (reference sequence). Trimming removed 0 bases from V and 5 bases from J, with 8 bases in between. The CDR3 DNA follows: TGTGCCAGCAGCTTGGCCGAGAGGGAGACCCAGTACTTC. It encodes CASSLAERETQYF.

The chain employs TRBV5-1 and TRBJ2-5; maybe TRBD2 (5 bases). The J call may not be correct, given that the DNA end is closer to TRBJ2-7. CDR3 length equals 14 residues. Per germline, CDR1 SGHRS and CDR2 YFSETQ. The chain's CDR3 is CASRFGAGPYEQYF. CDR3 sequence (DNA): TGCGCCAGCAGATTCGGTGCGGGCCCCTACGAGCAGTACTTC.

The chain combines TRBV6-1 with TRBJ1-6, with D uncertain. V was trimmed by 2 bases and J by 10 bases, leaving 12 bases between them. CDR3 length: 14 amino acids. Germline CDR1 is MNHNS and CDR2 is SASEGT. CDR3 nucleotides: TGTGCCAGCAGTGAACGGAACAGCCGCTCACCCCTCCACTTT. Protein product: CASSERNSRSPLHF.

About this clone: The junction shows a germline mismatch at one end, possibly a read error. This specimen includes other DNA sequences encoding the same CDR3. The CDR3 loop reads CASSPRDNLLGYTF. Here the CDR3 DNA reads TGTGCCAGCAGCCCCCGGGATAACCTCCTTGGCTACACCTTT. This sequence joins TRBV4-2 and TRBJ1-2; D gene uncertain. This CDR3 is built from 14 residues. Looked up from germline, CDR1 is LGHNA and CDR2 is YNFKEQ.

The chain couples TRBV4-1 to TRBJ2-3, with a possible D match to TRBD2 (5 bases). V was trimmed by 5 bases and J by 0 bases, leaving 9 bases between them. There are 14 residues in the CDR3. Germline V gives CDR1 MGHRA, CDR2 YSYEKL. The CDR3 DNA reads TGCGCCAGCAGCTGGACTGCAAGCACAGATACGCAGTATTTT. Amino acids: CASSWTASTDTQYF.

This clone was picked up one time. The chain uses TRBV4-1 and TRBJ2-2; 9 positions agree with TRBD1. The junction had 4 bases not matched to a gene; V was cut back by 0 bases and J by 5 bases. Per the germline V gene, CDR1 is MGHRA and CDR2 is YSYEKL. The length of the CDR3 is 16 residues. In nucleotides, the CDR3 is TGCGCCAGCAGCCAAGACCGGACAGGGGTGACCGGGGAGCTGTTTTTT. Its translation: CASSQDRTGVTGELFF.

The V gene is TRBV29-1, the J gene TRBJ2-7; 9 bases align to TRBD1. Germline V lookup: CDR1 SQVTM, CDR2 ANQGSEA. V lost 7 bases to trimming and J lost 5 bases; unmatched junction nucleotides: 6. This CDR3 comprises 12 residues. The CDR3 here is CSGGQGHDEQYF. The CDR3 DNA reads TGCAGCGGGGGACAGGGTCACGACGAGCAGTACTTC.

The chain couples TRBV2 to TRBJ1-3; D unclear. Germline V gene data show CDR1 as SNHLY and CDR2 as FYNNEI. This CDR3 spans 13 amino acids. Trimming took off 4 bases at V and 7 bases at J, with 11 bases between the two ends. In DNA form, the CDR3 reads TGTGCCAGCAGTGTGGCAACCGGGAACACCATATATTTT. It yields the protein CASSVATGNTIYF.

V usage is TRBV27 and J usage is TRBJ2-5, with 7 bases aligning to TRBD1. After removal of 5 bases from V and 4 bases from J, the junction contained 13 bases not matched to a gene. Germline V gene data show CDR1 as MNHEY and CDR2 as SMNVEV (reference sequence). The CDR3 runs 16 residues. The CDR3 coding sequence is TGTGCCAGCAGTACCCACAGGGGTGGGTGGGGAGAGACCCAGTACTTC. This sequence encodes CASSTHRGGWGETQYF.

This chain joins TRBV5-1 and TRBJ2-1; 7 bases align to TRBD1. V shed 6 bases, J shed 5 bases, and the junction held 11 bases outside the gene matches. Germline loops: CDR1 SGHRS, CDR2 YFSETQ. There are 15 residues in the CDR3. Written as DNA, the CDR3 is TGCGCCAGCACCCCCTGGGACAGAAGAAACAATGAGCAGTTCTTC. Encoded protein: CASTPWDRRNNEQFF.

The chain links TRBV19 to TRBJ1-1; a possible D gene is TRBD1 (5 bases). The V gene lost 7 bases and the J gene lost 1 base, with 10 bases spanning the gap. Per the germline V gene, CDR1 is LNHDA and CDR2 is SQIVND (reference sequence). This CDR3 is 13 amino acids long. In nucleotides, the CDR3 is TGTGCCAGTACAGGGTGGGGGAACACTGAAGCTTTCTTT. Protein: CASTGWGNTEAFF.

The V and J genes are TRBV11-1 and TRBJ2-5; no firm D call. Germline lookup yields CDR1 SGHAT and CDR2 FQDESV (reference sequence). The CDR3 is 12 residues long. V gave up 5 bases and J gave up 5 bases, with 9 bases separating them. The CDR3 protein is CASSVVGETQYF. CDR3 sequence (DNA): TGTGCCAGCAGCGTTGTCGGGGAGACCCAGTACTTC.